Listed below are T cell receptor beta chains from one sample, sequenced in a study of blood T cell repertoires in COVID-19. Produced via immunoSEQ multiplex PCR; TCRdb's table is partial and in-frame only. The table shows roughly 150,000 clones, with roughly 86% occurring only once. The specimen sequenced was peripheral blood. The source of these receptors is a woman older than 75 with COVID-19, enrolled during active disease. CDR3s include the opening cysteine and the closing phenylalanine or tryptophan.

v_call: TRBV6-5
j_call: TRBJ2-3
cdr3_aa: CASSIANLGTDTQYF

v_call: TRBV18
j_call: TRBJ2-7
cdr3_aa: CASSGDFRYEQYF

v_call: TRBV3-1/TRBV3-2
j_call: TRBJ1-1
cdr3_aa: CASSQEVLTGTEAFF

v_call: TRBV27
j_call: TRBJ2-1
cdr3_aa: CASSARQIAAGDEQFF

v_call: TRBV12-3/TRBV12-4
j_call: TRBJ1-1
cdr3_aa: CASSQTGRTEAFF

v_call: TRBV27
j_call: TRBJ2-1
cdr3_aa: CASSDRDSSYNEQFF

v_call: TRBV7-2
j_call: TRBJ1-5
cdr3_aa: CASAGYFYQPQHF

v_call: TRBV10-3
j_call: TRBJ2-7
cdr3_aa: CAISESRYEQYF

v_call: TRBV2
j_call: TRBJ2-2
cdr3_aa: CASLAGGTPGELFF

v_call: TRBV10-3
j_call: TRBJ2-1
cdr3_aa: CAISTGSGPQFF

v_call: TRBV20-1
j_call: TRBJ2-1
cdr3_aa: CSASSPEQFF

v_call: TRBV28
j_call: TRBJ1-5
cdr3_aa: CASSSIRRQGNQPQHF

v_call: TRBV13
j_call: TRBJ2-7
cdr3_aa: CASSLVSGRLGEQYF

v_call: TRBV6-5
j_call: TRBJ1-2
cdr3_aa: CASSYHRDGSYGYTF

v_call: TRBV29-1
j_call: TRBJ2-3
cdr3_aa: CSVEKGATDTQYF

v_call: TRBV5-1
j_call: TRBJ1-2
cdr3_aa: CASSLDRVGYTF

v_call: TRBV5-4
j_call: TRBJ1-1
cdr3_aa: CASSPTGTGGTEAFF

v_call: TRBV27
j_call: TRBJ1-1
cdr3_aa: CASSPGQVGGTEAFF

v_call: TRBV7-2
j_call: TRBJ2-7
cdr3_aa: CASSLVAALGSYEQYF

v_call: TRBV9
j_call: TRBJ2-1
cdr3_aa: CASSGGTSFEQFF

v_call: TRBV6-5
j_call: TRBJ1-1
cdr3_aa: CASTKPLEAFF

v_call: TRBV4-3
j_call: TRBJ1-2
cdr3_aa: CASSQELRVSGGGYTF

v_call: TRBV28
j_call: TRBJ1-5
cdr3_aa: CASRQGTVIKPQHF

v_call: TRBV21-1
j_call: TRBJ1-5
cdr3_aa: CASSRVYSNQPQHF

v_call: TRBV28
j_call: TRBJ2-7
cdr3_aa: CASKLAGATSYEQYF

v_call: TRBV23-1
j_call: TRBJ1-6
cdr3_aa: CAIEASPLHF

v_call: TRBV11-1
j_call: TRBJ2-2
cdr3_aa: CASSLQGAAGELFF

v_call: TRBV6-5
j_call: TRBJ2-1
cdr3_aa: CASSYDGRVYNEQFF

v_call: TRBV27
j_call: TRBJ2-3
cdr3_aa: CASSRTGEVSDTQYF

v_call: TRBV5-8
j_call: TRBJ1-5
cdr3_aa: CASSGRDRGYQPQHF

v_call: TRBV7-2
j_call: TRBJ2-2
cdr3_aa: CASSPYTGELFF

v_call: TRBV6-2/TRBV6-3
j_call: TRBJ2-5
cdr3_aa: CASSYSPGSAGNQETQYF

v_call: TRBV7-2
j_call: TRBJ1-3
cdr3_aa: CASGTASRGSGNTIYF

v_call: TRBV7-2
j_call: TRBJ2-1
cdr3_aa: CASSLNGDNEQFF

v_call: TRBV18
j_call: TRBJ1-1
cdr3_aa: CASSPPEWNTEAFF

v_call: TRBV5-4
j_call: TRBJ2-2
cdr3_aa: CASSLVGTGIAGELFF

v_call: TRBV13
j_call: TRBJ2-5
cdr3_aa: CASSLVAGGFEETQYF

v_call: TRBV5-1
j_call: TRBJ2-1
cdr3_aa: CASSLGLAGGYNEQFF

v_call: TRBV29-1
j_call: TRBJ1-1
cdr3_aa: CSVERSMNTEAFF

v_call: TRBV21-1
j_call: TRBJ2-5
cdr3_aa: CARTRDTQETQYF

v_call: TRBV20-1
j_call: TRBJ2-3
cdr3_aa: CSASKVAGGFTDTQYF

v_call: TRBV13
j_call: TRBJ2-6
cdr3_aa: CASSDTGRPNVLTF

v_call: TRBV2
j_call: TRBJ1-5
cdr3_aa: CASSNTGGSSQPQHF

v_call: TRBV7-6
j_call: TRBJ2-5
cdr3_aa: CASSLRGGRAQETQYF

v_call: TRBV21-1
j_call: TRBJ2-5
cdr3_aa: CASSTNRTIRETQYF

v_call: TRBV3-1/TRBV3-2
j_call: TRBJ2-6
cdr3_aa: CASSQEGKRGGAGANVLTF

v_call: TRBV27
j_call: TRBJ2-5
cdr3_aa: CASSLGLTGGETQYF

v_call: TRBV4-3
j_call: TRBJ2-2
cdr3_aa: CASSRGGRELFF

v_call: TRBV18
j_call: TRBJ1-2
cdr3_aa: CASSARDNRNYGYTF

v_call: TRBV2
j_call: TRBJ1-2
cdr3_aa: CASSGQGYGYGYTF

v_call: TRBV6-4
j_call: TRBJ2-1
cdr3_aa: CASNPRGTGRSYNEQFF

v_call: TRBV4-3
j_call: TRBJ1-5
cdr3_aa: CASSQGTTGGNQPQHF

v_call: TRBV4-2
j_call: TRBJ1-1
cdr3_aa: CASSQGRQGPEAFF

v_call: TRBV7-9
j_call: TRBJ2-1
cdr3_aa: CASSLVRSGSLNEQFF

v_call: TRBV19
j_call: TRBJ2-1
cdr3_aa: CASREETSGRAASYNEQFF

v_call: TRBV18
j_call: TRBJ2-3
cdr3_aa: CASSPHPSADTQYF

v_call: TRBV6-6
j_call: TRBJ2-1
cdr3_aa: CASSLLAGLSSYNEQFF

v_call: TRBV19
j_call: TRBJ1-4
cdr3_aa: CASSRQGGANEKLFF

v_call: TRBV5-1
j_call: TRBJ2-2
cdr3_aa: CASSLESRWGLQNTGELFF

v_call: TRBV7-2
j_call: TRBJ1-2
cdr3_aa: CASSPQTAASGYTF